A single sample is the source of the 28 T cell receptor beta chains below, sequenced in a study of molecular identifiers for immune sequencing clone quantification. TCRdb reprocessed the PCR reads with MiXCR, giving one entry per CDR3 protein. The sample carries tens of thousands of distinct CDR3 sequences, under 25% recorded once. The source material was naive CD8+ T cells from blood, with Jurkat cell RNA spiked in. The subset was: FACS-sorted CD8+CD4-CCR7+CD45RA+ naive T cells. All receptors come from a human donor in good health. Some libraries in this study had Jurkat cell RNA spiked in.

The J gene is TRBJ2-7, the V gene TRBV29-1; 7 bases align to TRBD2. Germline CDR1 is SQVTM and CDR2 is ANQGSEA. This CDR3 has 14 residues. V trimming: 6 bases; J trimming: 3 bases; junction bases outside the gene matches: 11. The CDR3 coding sequence is TGCAGCGTCGGGGCGGGAGAGGTATTCTACGAGCAGTACTTC. Translation gives CSVGAGEVFYEQYF.

This clonotype was seen repeatedly, ten times or more. The chain joins TRBV20-1 to TRBJ2-7; tentatively, D is TRBD2 (6 bases). The CDR3 has 13 amino acids. Germline-derived CDR1 and CDR2 are DFQATT and SNEGSKA (reference sequence). Trimming removed 3 bases from V and 2 bases from J, with 11 bases in between. The CDR3 DNA follows: TGCAGTGCTAGGCGGACTAACCCCTACGAGCAGTACTTC. Translated, it gives CSARRTNPYEQYF.

In its sample, this clonotype was seen many times. The chain uses TRBV4-3 and TRBJ2-3; no clear D gene. CDR3 length: 15 amino acids. Germline V lookup: CDR1 LGHNA, CDR2 YSLEER. Trimming took off 1 base at V and 0 bases at J, with 8 bases between the two ends. The CDR3 loop is CASSQVTVSTDTQYF. CDR3 bases: TGCGCCAGCAGCCAAGTTACGGTGAGCACAGATACGCAGTATTTT.

The chain couples TRBV30 to TRBJ2-1; possibly TRBD2 for D (7 bases). V was pared by 4 bases and J by 10 bases, with 17 bases between. The CDR3 is 13 residues long. Germline V gene sequence: CDR1 GTSNPN, CDR2 SVGIG (reference sequence). For the CDR3, the DNA is TGTGCCTGGAACCGACGGGGGGCGAGGGAGCAGTTCTTC. Its protein is CAWNRRGAREQFF.

This clonotype was seen many times. The V and J genes are TRBV20-1 and TRBJ1-1; 10 bases map to TRBD1. V trimming: 3 bases; J trimming: 4 bases; junction bases outside the gene matches: 11. The germline gives CDR1 DFQATT, CDR2 SNEGSKA (reference sequence). The CDR3 has 16 residues. This chain's CDR3 is CSASGWTGGFGTEAFF. The CDR3 DNA follows: TGCAGTGCTAGCGGATGGACAGGGGGTTTTGGCACTGAAGCTTTCTTT.

Points on this clonotype: A much bigger clone sits one base away, suggesting this may be a read error. This chain links TRBV27 with TRBJ2-7; perhaps TRBD2 as D (6 bases). This CDR3 is built from 14 residues. The germline V gene has CDR1 MNHEY and CDR2 SMNVEV (reference sequence). CDR3 DNA: TGTGCCAGCAGTCCGGGACTCCCTAACTACGAGCAGCACTTC. Translating gives CASSPGLPNYEQHF.

The chain has TRBV27 and TRBJ2-7, with 7 bases matching TRBD2. CDR1 and CDR2 (germline): MNHEY, SMNVEV (reference sequence). The CDR3 spans 14 residues. Germline trimming cut 5 bases from V and 3 bases from J; bases unmatched to any gene: 7. CDR3 nucleotides: TGTGCCAGCAGTCCCCGGGACTACAACTACGAGCAGTACTTC. Translated: CASSPRDYNYEQYF.

This clonotype was detected ten times or more. The chain employs TRBV7-9 and TRBJ2-1; no firm D call. Between the trimmed V and J ends, which lost 3 bases and 5 bases, there was a span of 5 bases. Germline V gene data show CDR1 as SEHNR and CDR2 as FQNEAQ (reference sequence). CDR3 size: 12 residues. The CDR3 DNA is TGTGCCAGCAGCTTTTCGAACAATGAGCAGTTCTTC. This translates into CASSFSNNEQFF.

This clonotype came up many times. V is TRBV7-8 and J is TRBJ1-2; no firm D call. CDR3 length equals 14 residues. V was clipped by 5 bases and J by 8 bases, with 18 bases between them. CDR1 SGHVS and CDR2 FQNEAQ come from the germline V gene. CDR3 loop: CASSEYLTSLGYTF. The DNA for the CDR3 is TGTGCCAGCAGCGAGTATCTGACGTCCCTAGGCTACACCTTC.

In regard to this clonotype: This may come from a read error, since a much larger clone is one base off. This CDR3 fails to terminate in the conserved phenylalanine or tryptophan, so it likely reflects a read error. The CDR3 here is CASSLYPGNQPQHL. The CDR3, as DNA: TGTGCCAGCAGCTTATATCCGGGAAATCAGCCCCAGCATCTT. This chain joins TRBV7-2 and TRBJ1-5; D gene unclear. The V end lost 2 bases, the J end lost 4 bases, and 9 bases lay between the germline ends. From germline, CDR1 is SGHTA and CDR2 FQGNSA. The CDR3 length is 14 residues.

Remarks on this clonotype: The junction departs from the called germline gene at one end, perhaps through a read error. V gene TRBV7-9 combines with J gene TRBJ2-7; D is undetermined. The CDR3 covers 14 residues. The germline gives CDR1 SEHNR, CDR2 FQNEAQ (reference sequence). This chain's CDR3 is CASSLGVLSDEQCF. The CDR3 bases are TGTGCCAGCAGCTTAGGCGTCCTGTCCGACGAGCAGTGCTTC.

In its sample, this clonotype was seen many times. The chain combines TRBV13 with TRBJ1-4, with 7 bases aligning to TRBD1. CDR1 is PRHDT, CDR2 FYEKMQ, per germline (reference sequence). With V trimmed by 2 bases and J by 0 bases, 3 bases remained unmatched. CDR3 length: 16 residues. CDR3: CASSLRQGATNEKLFF. Written as DNA, the CDR3 is TGTGCCAGCAGCTTACGTCAGGGGGCAACTAATGAAAAACTGTTTTTT. The whole variable domain, remainder taken from reference TRBV13 and TRBJ1-4, is AAGVIQSPRHLIKEKRETATLKCYPIPRHDTVYWYQQGPGQDPQFLISFYEKMQSDKGSIPDRFSAQQFSDYHSELNMSSLELGDSALYFCASSLRQGATNEKLFFGSGTQLSVL.

This clonotype occurred many times. The rearrangement links TRBV13 to TRBJ1-1, with no clear D. The CDR3 consists of 12 residues. V lost 4 bases, J lost 1 base, and 4 bases lay in between. The germline gives CDR1 PRHDT, CDR2 FYEKMQ (reference sequence). CDR3 sequence (DNA): TGTGCCAGCAGCTCCGAGAACACTGAAGCTTTCTTT. Amino acids: CASSSENTEAFF.

Comments on this clonotype: This may come from a read error, since a much larger clone is one base off. The chain joins TRBV29-1 to TRBJ2-6; TRBD1 or TRBD2 may be the D gene (5 bases each). The CDR3 spans 13 residues. From germline, CDR1 is SQVTM and CDR2 ANQGSEA. CDR3 region: CSVESYGADVLTF. DNA of the CDR3: TGCAGCGTTGAGTCCTACGGGGCCGACGTCCTGACTTTC.

This clonotype was detected a few times. The V call is TRBV20-1, the J call TRBJ2-1; D gene unclear. The V gene lost 2 bases and the J gene lost 8 bases, with 10 bases spanning the gap. The germline V gene has CDR1 DFQATT and CDR2 SNEGSKA (reference sequence). The CDR3 loop spans 12 amino acids. CDR3 DNA: TGCAGTGCTAGATCGGGCGGCCATGAGCAGTTCTTC. Translating it yields CSARSGGHEQFF.

This clonotype was detected ten times or more. The chain joins TRBV29-1 to TRBJ2-4, with TRBD1 identical over 8 bases. Germline CDR1 and CDR2: SQVTM and ANQGSEA. The V and J ends lost 7 bases and 6 bases, in that order; junction bases with no gene match: 5. The CDR3 totals 12 residues. The CDR3 region is CSGTGIRNIQYF. CDR3 DNA: TGCAGCGGGACAGGGATCCGAAACATTCAGTACTTC. Full variable domain (outside the CDR3, taken from reference TRBV29-1 and TRBJ2-4): SAVISQKPSRDICQRGTSLTIQCQVDSQVTMMFWYRQQPGQSLTLIATANQGSEATYESGFVIDKFPISRPNLTFSTLTVSNMSPEDSSIYLCSGTGIRNIQYFGAGTRLSVL.

Worth noting for this clonotype: This may stem from a read error, because a much larger clone lies one nucleotide away. The chain uses TRBV4-3 and TRBJ2-5, with D possibly being TRBD1 (6 bases). The CDR3 totals 17 residues. Germline values: CDR1 LGHNA, CDR2 YSLEER. This CDR3 reads CTSSQDPGQYLTETQYF. CDR3 sequence (DNA): TGCACCAGCAGCCAAGACCCAGGACAGTACCTAACTGAGACCCAGTACTTC.

As for this clonotype: This may be a read error: a much more frequent sequence differs by one nucleotide. The chain joins TRBV18 to TRBJ1-1; D possibly corresponds to TRBD1 (6 bases). This CDR3 has 16 amino acids. CDR1 KGHSH and CDR2 LQKENI come from the germline V gene. CDR3 amino acids: CASPPSDSTMNTEAFF. In nucleotides, the CDR3 is TGTGCCAGCCCACCTTCGGACAGTACAATGAACACTGAAGCTTTCTTT.

About this clonotype itself: A read error may be the cause here, since a much bigger clone is one base away. The rearrangement links TRBV7-6 to TRBJ1-6; possibly TRBD1 for D (5 bases). The CDR3 has 15 residues. Looked up from germline, CDR1 is SGHVS and CDR2 is FNYEAQ. Trimming shortened V by 6 bases and J by 5 bases, and 14 bases separated the two germline ends. Here the CDR3 reads CASSPSGFDNSPLHF. Here the CDR3 DNA reads TGTGCCAGCAGTCCCTCAGGGTTCGATAATTCACCCCTCCACTTT.

With regard to this clonotype: A read error may account for a junction end that differs from germline. The chain carries TRBV7-2 and TRBJ2-7; 9 nucleotides match TRBD1. This CDR3 spans 13 amino acids. Germline assignment: CDR1 SGHTA and CDR2 FQGNSA. CDR3 nucleotide sequence: TGTGCCGGCAGCCCGGGGACAGGGTACGAGCAGTACTTC. Its translation: CAGSPGTGYEQYF.

At least ten counts were recorded for this clonotype. This chain uses TRBV12-3 or TRBV12-4 with TRBJ1-1; 8 nucleotides match TRBD1. There are 13 residues in the CDR3. Trimming at V came to 3 bases and at J to 10 bases, leaving 7 bases not matched to a gene. This CDR3 reads CASSFDAQGAAFF. For the CDR3, the DNA is TGTGCCAGCAGTTTCGATGCGCAGGGGGCAGCTTTCTTT.

With regard to this clonotype: A much larger clone differs from this one at a single base, so this may be a read error. V is TRBV7-9 and J is TRBJ1-4; D is possibly TRBD1 (6 bases). Germline V lookup: CDR1 SEHNR, CDR2 FQNEAQ (reference sequence). The CDR3 length is 15 residues. CDR3 protein: CASSLETAGVEKQFF. As DNA, the CDR3 is TGTGCCAGCAGCTTAGAAACGGCAGGGGTTGAAAAACAGTTTTTT.

J is TRBJ1-6 and V is TRBV7-3; D is possibly TRBD1 (5 bases). Germline V lookup: CDR1 SGHTA, CDR2 FQGTGA. The ends were cut back, 0 bases at V and 6 bases at J, with 9 bases in the middle. The CDR3 runs to 15 residues. The CDR3 protein is CASSLTGQGNSPLHF. CDR3 nucleotides: TGTGCCAGCAGCTTAACCGGGCAGGGTAATTCACCCCTCCACTTT.

This clonotype appeared a few times. V gene TRBV19 combines with J gene TRBJ2-1, with 7 bases that match TRBD2. Germline trimming cut 3 bases from V and 4 bases from J; bases unmatched to any gene: 12. This CDR3 has 17 amino acids. Germline CDR1 is LNHDA and CDR2 is SQIVND (reference sequence). The CDR3 sequence: CASSIDAGEPAYNEQFF. The DNA for the CDR3 is TGTGCCAGTAGTATCGACGCGGGAGAGCCAGCTTACAATGAGCAGTTCTTC.

The gene calls are TRBV27 and TRBJ2-7; either TRBD1 or TRBD2 may fit D (5 bases each). The CDR3 has 14 residues. From germline, CDR1 is MNHEY and CDR2 SMNVEV (reference sequence). The V and J ends lost 5 bases and 1 base respectively, with 12 bases between them. DNA for the CDR3: TGTGCCAGCAGTCCCGGGACGGCATCCTACGAGCAGTACTTC. Translation: CASSPGTASYEQYF.

Many counts were recorded for this clonotype. The chain joins TRBV12-3 or TRBV12-4 to TRBJ2-5; the D is unclear. The CDR3 length is 13 residues. V was cut by 4 bases and J by 5 bases, with 11 bases left in between. CDR3 in DNA: TGTGCCAGCAGTTCTGCGGCCCGCGAGACCCAGTACTTC. This gives the protein CASSSAARETQYF.

This clonotype was found many times. The CDR3 DNA is TGTGCCAGCAGTTTCCCGGGTACCGGTTCCGAGCAGTACTTC. Its protein is CASSFPGTGSEQYF. V usage is TRBV7-2 and J usage is TRBJ2-7; D gene unclear. The CDR3 loop spans 14 amino acids. V lost 6 bases and J 6 bases, leaving 18 bases between the germline ends. The V gene's germline CDR1 is SGHTA and CDR2 FQGNSA.

The V gene is TRBV5-1, the J gene TRBJ2-5, with TRBD2 as a possible D gene (6 bases). The CDR3 spans 13 residues. The V end was cut by 5 bases, the J end by 1 base, with 9 bases between. The germline gives CDR1 SGHRS, CDR2 YFSETQ. The CDR3 sequence: CASRSGPQETQYF. In DNA form, the CDR3 reads TGCGCCAGCAGAAGCGGGCCCCAAGAGACCCAGTACTTC. The full variable domain, rest sourced from reference TRBV5-1 and TRBJ2-5, is KAGVTQTPRYLIKTRGQQVTLSCSPISGHRSVSWYQQTPGQGLQFLFEYFSETQRNKGNFPGRFSGRQFSNSRSEMNVSTLELGDSALYLCASRSGPQETQYFGPGTRLLVL.